The sequence of this T cell receptor beta chain was determined in a study of beta chain features in type 1 diabetes. The whole isolated RNA underwent reverse transcription, so sequencing captured expressed TCRB transcripts. The repertoire was sequenced with immunoSEQ multiplex PCR; TCRdb's copy has only in-frame clones and lacks some. The sample yields about 140,000 clones, less than 8.5% seen once. For this clone: Its antigen remains unidentified.

The study's findings and limits: Reduced insertions and increased deletions marked VDJ junctions in type 1 diabetes patients. PCR might pick shorter templates more often, in the same way for patients and controls. An over-representation of cells with high TCR expression could result from cDNA sequencing.

The CDR3 loop spans 14 amino acids. Germline V gene data show CDR1 as SGHVS and CDR2 as FQNEAQ. V lost 1 base, J lost 4 bases, and 10 bases lay in between. The chain employs TRBV7-8 and TRBJ1-1; weak D call: TRBD1 (6 bases). Sequencing input: central memory CD4+ T cells from blood. The TCR comes from a woman aged 25 to 39 in good health. The CDR3 spells CASSLGTASTEAFF. CDR3 sequence (DNA): TGTGCCAGCAGCTTAGGGACAGCGAGCACTGAAGCTTTCTTT.